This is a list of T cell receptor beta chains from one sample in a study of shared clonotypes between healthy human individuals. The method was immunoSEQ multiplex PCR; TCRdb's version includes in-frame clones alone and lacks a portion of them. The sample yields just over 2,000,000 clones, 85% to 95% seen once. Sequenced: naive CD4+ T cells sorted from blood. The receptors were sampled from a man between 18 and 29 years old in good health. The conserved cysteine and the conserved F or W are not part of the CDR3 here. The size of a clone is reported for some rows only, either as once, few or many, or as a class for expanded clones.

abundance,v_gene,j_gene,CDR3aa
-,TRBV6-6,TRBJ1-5,ASRLDGNQPQH
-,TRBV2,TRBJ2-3,ASRTGTGGPGTQY
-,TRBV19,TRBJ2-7,ASSIGAGGPYEQY
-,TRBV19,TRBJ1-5,ASLARSRGRGQPQH
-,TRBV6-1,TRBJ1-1,ASSEYRGPPPEAF
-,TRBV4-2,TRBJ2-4,ASSQDADAKNIQY
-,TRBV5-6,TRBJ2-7,ASSLRGLWYEQY
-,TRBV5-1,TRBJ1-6,ASSYGTDNSPLH
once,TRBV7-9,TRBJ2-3,ASSSSKGAATDTQY
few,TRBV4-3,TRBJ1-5,ASSQDRVQPQH
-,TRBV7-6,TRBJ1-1,ASSPGDSYTEAF
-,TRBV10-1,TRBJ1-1,ASREDSNTEAF
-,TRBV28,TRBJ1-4,ASSPRDSLNEKLF
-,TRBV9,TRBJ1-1,ASSVATKGGHTEAF
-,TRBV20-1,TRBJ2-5,SASPETQY
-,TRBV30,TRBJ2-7,AWSAYYEQY
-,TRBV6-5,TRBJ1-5,ASRLTGGGNQPQH
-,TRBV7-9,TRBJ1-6,ASSPKGVGNSPLH
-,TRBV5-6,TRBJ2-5,ASSTGQGETQY
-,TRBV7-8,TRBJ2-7,ASSLSVSDEQY
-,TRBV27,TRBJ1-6,ASSSRDRFNSPLH
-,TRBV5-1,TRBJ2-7,ASRPPSGSGVGEQY
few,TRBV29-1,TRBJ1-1,SVEPPGQQAGAF
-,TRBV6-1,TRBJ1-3,ASRTSSGNTIY
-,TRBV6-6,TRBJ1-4,ASSSQDSEKLF
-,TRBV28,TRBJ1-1,ASSLRGTEAF
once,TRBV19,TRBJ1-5,ASNRPSGQGNQPQH
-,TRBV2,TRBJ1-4,ASQRQGTVLF
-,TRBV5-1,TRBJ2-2,ASSYREAGELF
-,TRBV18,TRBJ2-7,ASSPDRSEQY
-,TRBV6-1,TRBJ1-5,ASSSRGLNNQPQH
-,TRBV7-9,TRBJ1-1,ASSKSFGTVFSNTEAF
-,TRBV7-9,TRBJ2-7,ASSPEH
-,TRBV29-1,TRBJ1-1,SVDGQGLNTEAF
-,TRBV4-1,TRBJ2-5,ASSQAHVETQY
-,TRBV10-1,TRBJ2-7,ASSPGQSYEQY
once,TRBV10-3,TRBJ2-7,AISRFGSQYEQY
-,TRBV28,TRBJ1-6,ASGQNNSPLH
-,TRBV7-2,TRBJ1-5,ASSLDITQPQH
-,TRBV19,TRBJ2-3,ASSSQRGDTQY
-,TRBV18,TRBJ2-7,ASSPGAGGAYEQY
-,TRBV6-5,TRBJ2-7,ASSYAPGHHLVEQY
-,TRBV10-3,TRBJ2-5,AISDSGLQETQY
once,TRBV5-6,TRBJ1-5,ASSSYGANQPQH
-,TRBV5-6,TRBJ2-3,ASSFYSSLTDTQY
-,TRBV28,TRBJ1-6,ASSSQDRQNSPLH
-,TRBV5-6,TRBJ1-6,ASSFGTGASPLH
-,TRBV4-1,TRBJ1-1,ASSQVDRAAEAF
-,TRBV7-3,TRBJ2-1,ASSLDLGRYNEQF
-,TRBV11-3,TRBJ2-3,ASSPGQGLTDTQY
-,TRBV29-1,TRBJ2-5,SVLTGTSGAGGTQY
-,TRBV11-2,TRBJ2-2,ASSLVQARTGELF
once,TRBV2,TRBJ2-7,ASKEEQSSSYEQY
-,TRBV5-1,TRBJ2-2,ASSSGTGTNTGELF
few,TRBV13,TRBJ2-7,ASSLGGLAASYEQY
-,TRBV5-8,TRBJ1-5,ASRQGYQPQH
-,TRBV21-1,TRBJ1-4,ASSKTGWGEKLF
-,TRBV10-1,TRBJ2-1,ASSGSSRNEQF
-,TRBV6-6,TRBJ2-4,ASRSQDPPNIQY
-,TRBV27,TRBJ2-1,ASSPPPGRTNEQF